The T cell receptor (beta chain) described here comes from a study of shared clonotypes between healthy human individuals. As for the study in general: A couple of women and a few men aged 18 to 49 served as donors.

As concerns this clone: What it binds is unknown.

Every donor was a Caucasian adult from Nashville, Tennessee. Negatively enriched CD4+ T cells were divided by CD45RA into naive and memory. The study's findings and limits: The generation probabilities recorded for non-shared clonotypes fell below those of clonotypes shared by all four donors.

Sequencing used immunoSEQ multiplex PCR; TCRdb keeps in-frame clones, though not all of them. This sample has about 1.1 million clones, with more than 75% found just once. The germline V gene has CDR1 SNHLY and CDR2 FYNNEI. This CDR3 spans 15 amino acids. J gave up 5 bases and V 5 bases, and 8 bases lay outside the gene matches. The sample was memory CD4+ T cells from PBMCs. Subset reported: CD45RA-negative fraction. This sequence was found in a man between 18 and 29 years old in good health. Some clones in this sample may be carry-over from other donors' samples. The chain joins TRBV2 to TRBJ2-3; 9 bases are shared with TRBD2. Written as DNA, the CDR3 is TGTGCCAGCAGTTACGGCGGGAGGGTCGAAGATACGCAGTATTTT. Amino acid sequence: CASSYGGRVEDTQYF.